This T cell receptor (beta chain) was obtained from a study of T cells in Graves' hyperthyroidism and ophthalmopathy. Uncontrolled infection, other autoimmune disease, pregnancy or lactation led to exclusion. This clonotype was seen a few times. The antigen remains undetermined. The CDR3 spans 16 residues. V was pared by 5 bases and J by 4 bases, with 21 bases between. The germline V gene has CDR1 SGHTA and CDR2 FQGNSA. Amplification targeted TCR beta CDR3 regions from RNA transcripts. In the first-round RT-PCR of the TCR CDR3, the HTBI primer set was used. TCRdb called the multiplex PCR reads again in MiXCR, with one record for every CDR3 protein. The sample shows hundreds of thousands of distinct CDR3 sequences, just under 45% of them seen only once. Findings of the study overall: The authors' 13 V-J model separated ophthalmopathy from stable hyperthyroidism. Blood samples included most of the expanded thyroid clonotypes exceeding 0.001. Ophthalmopathy prediction by the model preceded onset by a median roughly 6 months.

V usage is TRBV7-2 and J usage is TRBJ2-7; maybe TRBD1 (6 bases). Sequencing used peripheral blood or thyroid tissue (not recorded which). The source is an adult man with Graves' disease, either hyperthyroidism or ophthalmopathy (not recorded which). CDR3 in DNA: TGTGCCAGCAGCCCCTCCGGGACAAGGGGGAAATACGAGCAGTACTTC. Amino acids: CASSPSGTRGKYEQYF.